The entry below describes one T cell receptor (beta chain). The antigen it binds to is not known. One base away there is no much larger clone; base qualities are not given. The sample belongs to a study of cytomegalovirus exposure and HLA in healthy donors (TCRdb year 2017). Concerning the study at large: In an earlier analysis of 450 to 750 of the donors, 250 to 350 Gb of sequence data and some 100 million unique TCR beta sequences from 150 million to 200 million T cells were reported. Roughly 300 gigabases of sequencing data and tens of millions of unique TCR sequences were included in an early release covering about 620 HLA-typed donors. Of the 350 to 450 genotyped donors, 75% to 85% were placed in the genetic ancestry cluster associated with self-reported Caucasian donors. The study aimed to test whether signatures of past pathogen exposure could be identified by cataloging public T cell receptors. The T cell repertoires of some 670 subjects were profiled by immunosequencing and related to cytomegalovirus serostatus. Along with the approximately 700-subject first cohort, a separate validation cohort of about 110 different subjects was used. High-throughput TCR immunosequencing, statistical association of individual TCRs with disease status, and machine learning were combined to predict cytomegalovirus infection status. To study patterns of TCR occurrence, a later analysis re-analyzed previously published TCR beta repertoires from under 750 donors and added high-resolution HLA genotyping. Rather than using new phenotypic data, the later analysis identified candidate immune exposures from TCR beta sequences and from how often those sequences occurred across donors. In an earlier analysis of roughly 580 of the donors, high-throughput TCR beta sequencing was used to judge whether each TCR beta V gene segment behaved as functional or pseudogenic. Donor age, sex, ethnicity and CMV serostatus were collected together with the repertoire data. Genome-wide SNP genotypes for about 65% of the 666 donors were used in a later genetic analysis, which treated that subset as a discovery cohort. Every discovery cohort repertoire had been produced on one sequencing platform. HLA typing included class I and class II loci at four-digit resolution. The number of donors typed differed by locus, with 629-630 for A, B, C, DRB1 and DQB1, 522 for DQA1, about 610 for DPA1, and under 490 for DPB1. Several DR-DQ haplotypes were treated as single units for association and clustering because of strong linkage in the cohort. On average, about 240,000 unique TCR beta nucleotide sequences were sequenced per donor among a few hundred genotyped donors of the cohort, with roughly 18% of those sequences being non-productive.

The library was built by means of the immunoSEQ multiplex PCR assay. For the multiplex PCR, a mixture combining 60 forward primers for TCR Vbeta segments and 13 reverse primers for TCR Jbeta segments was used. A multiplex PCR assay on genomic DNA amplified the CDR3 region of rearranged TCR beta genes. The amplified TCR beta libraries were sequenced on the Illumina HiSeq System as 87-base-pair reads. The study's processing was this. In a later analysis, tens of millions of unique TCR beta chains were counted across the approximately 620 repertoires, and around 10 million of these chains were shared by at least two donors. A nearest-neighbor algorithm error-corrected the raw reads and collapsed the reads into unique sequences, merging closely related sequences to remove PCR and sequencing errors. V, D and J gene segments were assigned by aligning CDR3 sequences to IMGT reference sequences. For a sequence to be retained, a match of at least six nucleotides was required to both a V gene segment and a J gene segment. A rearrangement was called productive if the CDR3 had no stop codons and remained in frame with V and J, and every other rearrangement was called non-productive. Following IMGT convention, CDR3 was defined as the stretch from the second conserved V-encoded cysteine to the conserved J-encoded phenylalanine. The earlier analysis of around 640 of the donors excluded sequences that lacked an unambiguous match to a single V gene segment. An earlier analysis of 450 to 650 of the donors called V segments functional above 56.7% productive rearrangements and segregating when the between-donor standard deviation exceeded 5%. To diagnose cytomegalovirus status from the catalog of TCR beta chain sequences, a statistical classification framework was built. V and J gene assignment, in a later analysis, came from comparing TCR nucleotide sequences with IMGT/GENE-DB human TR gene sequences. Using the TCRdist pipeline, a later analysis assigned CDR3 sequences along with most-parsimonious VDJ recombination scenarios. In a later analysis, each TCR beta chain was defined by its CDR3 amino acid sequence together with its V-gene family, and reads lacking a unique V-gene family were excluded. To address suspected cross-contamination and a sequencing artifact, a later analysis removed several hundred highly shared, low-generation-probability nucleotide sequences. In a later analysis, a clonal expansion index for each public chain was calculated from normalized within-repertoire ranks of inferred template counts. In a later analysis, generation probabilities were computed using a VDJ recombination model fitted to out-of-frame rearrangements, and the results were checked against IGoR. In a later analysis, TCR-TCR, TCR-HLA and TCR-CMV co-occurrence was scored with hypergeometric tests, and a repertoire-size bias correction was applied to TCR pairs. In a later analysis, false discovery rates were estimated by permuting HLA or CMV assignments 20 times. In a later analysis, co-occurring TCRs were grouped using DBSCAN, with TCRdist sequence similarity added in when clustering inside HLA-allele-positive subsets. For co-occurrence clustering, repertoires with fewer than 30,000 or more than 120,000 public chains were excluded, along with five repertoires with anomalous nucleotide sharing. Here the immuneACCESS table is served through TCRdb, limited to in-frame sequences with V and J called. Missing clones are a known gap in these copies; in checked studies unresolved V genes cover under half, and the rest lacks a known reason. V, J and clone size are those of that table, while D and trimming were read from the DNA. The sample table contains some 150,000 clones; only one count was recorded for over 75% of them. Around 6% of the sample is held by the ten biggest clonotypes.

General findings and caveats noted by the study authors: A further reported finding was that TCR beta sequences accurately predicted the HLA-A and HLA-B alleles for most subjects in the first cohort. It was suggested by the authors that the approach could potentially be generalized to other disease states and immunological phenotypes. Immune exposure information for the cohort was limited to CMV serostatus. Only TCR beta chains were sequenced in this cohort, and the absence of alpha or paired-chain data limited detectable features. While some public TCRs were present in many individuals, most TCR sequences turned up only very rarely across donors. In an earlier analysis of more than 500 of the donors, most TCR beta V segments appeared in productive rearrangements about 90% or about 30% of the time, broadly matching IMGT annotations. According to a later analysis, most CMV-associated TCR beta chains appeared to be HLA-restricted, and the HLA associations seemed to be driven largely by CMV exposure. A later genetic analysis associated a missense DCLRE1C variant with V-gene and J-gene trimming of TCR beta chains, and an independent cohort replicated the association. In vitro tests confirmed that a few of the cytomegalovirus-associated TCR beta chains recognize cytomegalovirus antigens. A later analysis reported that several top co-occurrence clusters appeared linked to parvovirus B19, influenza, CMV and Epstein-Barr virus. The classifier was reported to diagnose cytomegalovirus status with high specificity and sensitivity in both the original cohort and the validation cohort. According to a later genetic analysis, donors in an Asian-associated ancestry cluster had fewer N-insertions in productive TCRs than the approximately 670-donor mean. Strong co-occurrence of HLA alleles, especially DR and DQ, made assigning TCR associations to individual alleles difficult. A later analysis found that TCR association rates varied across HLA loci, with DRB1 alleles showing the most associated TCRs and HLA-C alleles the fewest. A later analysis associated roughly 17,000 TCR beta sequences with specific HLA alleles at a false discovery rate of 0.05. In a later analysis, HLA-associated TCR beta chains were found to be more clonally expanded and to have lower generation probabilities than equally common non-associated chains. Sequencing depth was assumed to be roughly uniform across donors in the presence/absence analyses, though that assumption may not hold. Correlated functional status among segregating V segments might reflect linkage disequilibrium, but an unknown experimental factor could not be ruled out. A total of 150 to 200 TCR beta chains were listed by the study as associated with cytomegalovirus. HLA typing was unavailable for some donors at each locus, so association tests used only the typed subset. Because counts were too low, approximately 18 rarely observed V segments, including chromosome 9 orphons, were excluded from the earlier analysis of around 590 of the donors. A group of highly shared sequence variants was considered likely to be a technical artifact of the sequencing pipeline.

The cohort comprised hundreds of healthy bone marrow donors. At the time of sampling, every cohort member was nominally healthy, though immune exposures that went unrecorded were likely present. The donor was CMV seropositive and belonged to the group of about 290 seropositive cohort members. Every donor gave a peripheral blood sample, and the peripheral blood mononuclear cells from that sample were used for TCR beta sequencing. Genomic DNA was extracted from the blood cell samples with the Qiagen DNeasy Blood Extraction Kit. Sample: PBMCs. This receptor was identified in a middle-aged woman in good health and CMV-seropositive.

CDR3 loop: CAWSVLAGGADTQYF. In nucleotide form, the sequence is TGTGCCTGGAGCGTTCTAGCGGGAGGGGCGGATACGCAGTATTTT. This sequence uses TRBV30 and TRBJ2-3; TRBD2 fits 12 bases in the junction. Trimming leaves V shorter by 3 bases and J shorter by 6 bases, with the junction holding 7 bases beyond the gene matches. Its CDR3 holds 15 amino acids, cysteine through phenylalanine. Solely the CDR3 DNA is kept, with 45 bases framed from the first base. Taken from the germline V gene (reference sequence), the CDR1 and CDR2 loops are GTSNPN and SVGIG.